This T cell receptor (beta chain) was found in a study of shared clonotypes between healthy human individuals. This clone was counted only a few times. Assay used: immunoSEQ multiplex PCR; TCRdb lists only in-frame clones, some missing. The sample yields 2 million to 2.5 million clones, under 97% seen once. The CDR3 runs 14 residues. J lost 6 bases, V lost 4 bases, and 4 bases had no gene match. Looked up from germline, CDR1 is WNHNN and CDR2 is SYGVQD (reference sequence). The sample was naive CD4+ T cells sorted from blood. Described subset: CD45RA+ positively selected. This clonotype originated in a young man in good health. The chain employs TRBV10-1 and TRBJ2-2, with 8 bases identical to TRBD2. Here the CDR3 reads CASSGTGGPGELFF. The DNA for the CDR3 is TGCGCCAGCAGTGGCACGGGGGGGCCCGGGGAGCTGTTTTTT.